The 22 T cell receptor beta chains reported below all come from one sample, sequenced in a study of blood T cell repertoires in COVID-19 (dated by TCRdb to 2018 to 2020). Library preparation was by the immunoSEQ multiplex PCR assay. TCRdb holds this immuneACCESS table with in-frame rearrangements only. Some clones are missing; in checked studies, unresolved V genes explain under half, and the rest has no known cause. A total of some 130,000 clones appear in this sample, approximately 86% of them only once. Over 9.5% of the sample belongs to the ten largest clones. Sequencing used peripheral blood. The source of these receptors is a woman aged 70-85 years with COVID-19, enrolled during active disease.

This chain links TRBV7-9 with TRBJ1-5; D remains unclear. Germline V gene lookup returns CDR1 SEHNR and CDR2 FQNEAQ (reference sequence). V was cut by 3 bases and J by 7 bases, with 7 bases left in between. CDR3 length equals 12 residues. CDR3 residues: CASSLLSQPQHF. As DNA, the CDR3 is TGTGCCAGCAGCTTGTTGAGCCAGCCCCAGCATTTT. Full variable domain (outside the CDR3, taken from reference TRBV7-9 and TRBJ1-5): DTGVSQNPRHKITKRGQNVTFRCDPISEHNRLYWYRQTLGQGPEFLTYFQNEAQLEKSRLLSDRFSAERPKGSFSTLEIQRTEQGDSAMYLCASSLLSQPQHFGDGTRLSIL.

The rearrangement uses TRBV5-4 and TRBJ2-7, with TRBD2 identical over 9 bases. V trimming: 4 bases; J trimming: 2 bases; junction bases outside the gene matches: 7. The CDR3 is 15 amino acids. The V gene's germline CDR1 is SGHNT and CDR2 YYREEE (reference sequence). CDR3 nucleotides: TGTGCCAGCAGCCAAATAGCGGGGGAGGCCTACGAGCAGTACTTC. Its translation is CASSQIAGEAYEQYF.

In its sample, this clone was seen once. This chain joins TRBV30 and TRBJ1-2; D is possibly TRBD1 (5 bases). The CDR3 runs to 13 residues. The V end was cut by 6 bases, the J end by 1 base, with 12 bases between. Looked up from germline, CDR1 is GTSNPN and CDR2 is SVGIG (reference sequence). Written as DNA, the CDR3 is TGTGCCTGCGGACAATCGAGTAACTATGGCTACACCTTC. It translates to CACGQSSNYGYTF.

V is TRBV19 and J is TRBJ2-7; maybe TRBD2 (6 bases). Germline V gives CDR1 LNHDA, CDR2 SQIVND (reference sequence). V was cut by 5 bases and J by 5 bases, with 16 bases left in between. The length of the CDR3 is 14 residues. CDR3: CASSAGHRGDEQYF. As DNA, the CDR3 is TGTGCCAGTAGTGCCGGACACCGCGGGGACGAGCAGTACTTC.

The chain recombines TRBV3-1 (or the pseudogene TRBV3-2) with TRBJ2-4; TRBD2 matches at 13 bases. The V gene end was trimmed by 4 bases and the J gene end by 8 bases; junction bases not matched to a gene: 8. Germline assignment: CDR1 LGHDT and CDR2 YNNKEL (reference sequence). The CDR3 has 16 residues. The CDR3 reads CASSPRLAGGGDIQYF. In nucleotides, the CDR3 is TGTGCCAGCAGCCCCAGACTAGCGGGGGGCGGAGACATTCAGTACTTC.

This clone was seen more than once but under ten times. This chain links TRBV7-2 with TRBJ2-1; TRBD2 matches 16 bases. Germline CDR1 reads SGHTA; CDR2 reads FQGNSA. V lost 4 bases, J lost 9 bases, and 3 bases stayed unmatched. The CDR3 totals 15 residues. The CDR3: CASSSGLAGGIEQFF. The CDR3 DNA is TGTGCCAGCAGCTCGGGACTAGCGGGGGGGATTGAGCAGTTCTTC.

A note on this clone: Additional DNA sequences in this sample encode the identical CDR3. The V call is TRBV5-6, the J call TRBJ1-2; 7 bases are a match to TRBD1. The CDR3 has 13 amino acids. Germline loops: CDR1 SGHDT, CDR2 YYEEEE. V dropped 4 bases and J dropped 3; count of bases not matched to a gene: 3. In DNA, the CDR3 is TGTGCCAGCAGCAGGGACAGAGACTATGGCTACACCTTC. Translated: CASSRDRDYGYTF.

This clone turned up a few times. CDR3 coding DNA: TGTGCCAGCAGCGATAGGGGGGACAGAGGAAACGAGCAGTACTTC. It encodes CASSDRGDRGNEQYF. The V gene is TRBV9, the J gene TRBJ2-7; possibly TRBD1 for D (7 bases). The V gene lost 3 bases and the J gene lost 5 bases, with 18 bases spanning the gap. The CDR3 loop spans 15 amino acids. Germline CDR1 and CDR2: SGDLS and YYNGEE.

The J gene is TRBJ2-5, the V gene TRBV18; TRBD2 is a possible D gene (5 bases). Germline loops: CDR1 KGHSH, CDR2 LQKENI. The CDR3 is made up of 15 amino acids. With 5 bases removed from V and 5 bases from J, the gap between germline ends came to 18 bases. CDR3 sequence (DNA): TGTGCCAGCTCATTCGCTCGGCGGGTCGATGAGACCCAGTACTTC. Translating gives CASSFARRVDETQYF.

This chain links TRBV28 with TRBJ2-1; tentative D call: TRBD2 (6 bases). The germline V and J ends were trimmed by 4 bases and 9 bases, with 13 bases remaining between them. CDR3 length equals 13 residues. The V gene's germline CDR1 is MDHEN and CDR2 SYDVKM. The CDR3 protein is CASSSFREAEQFF. The CDR3 bases are TGTGCCAGCAGTTCTTTCAGGGAGGCTGAGCAGTTCTTC.

V and J are TRBV19 and TRBJ1-2; TRBD1 matches at 8 bases. This CDR3 is 16 amino acids long. Germline CDR1 and CDR2: LNHDA and SQIVND (reference sequence). With V trimmed by 5 bases and J by 2 bases, 10 bases remained unmatched. Here the CDR3 reads CASSSVGTGRNYGYTF. The CDR3 region has the DNA TGTGCCAGTAGTTCGGTCGGGACAGGAAGAAACTATGGCTACACCTTC.

The CDR3 is CASSSYIAGGKETQYF. The DNA for the CDR3 is TGTGCCAGCAGCTCGTATATAGCGGGGGGGAAAGAGACCCAGTACTTC. The chain combines TRBV7-8 with TRBJ2-5, with 11 nucleotides matching TRBD2. The CDR3 is made up of 16 amino acids. Per germline, CDR1 SGHVS and CDR2 FQNEAQ. The J segment lost 3 bases and the V segment lost 4 bases, leaving 7 bases of the junction unmatched. The whole variable domain, remainder taken from reference TRBV7-8 and TRBJ2-5, is GAGVSQSPRYKVAKRGQDVALRCDPISGHVSLFWYQQALGQGPEFLTYFQNEAQLDKSGLPSDRFFAERPEGSVSTLKIQRTQQEDSAVYLCASSSYIAGGKETQYFGPGTRLLVL.

This chain links TRBV6-4 with TRBJ2-2; 7 nucleotides match TRBD2. The CDR3 is made up of 16 amino acids. CDR1 is MRHNA, CDR2 SNTAGT, per germline. V lost 3 bases, J lost 3 bases, and 7 bases stayed unmatched. Here the CDR3 reads CASSDGSRGDTGELFF. For the CDR3, the DNA is TGTGCCAGCAGTGATGGGTCCCGGGGGGACACCGGGGAGCTGTTTTTT.

In DNA form, the CDR3 reads TGCAGCGCTTCGACAGGGGCAGACACTGAAGCTTTCTTT. This translates into CSASTGADTEAFF. This rearrangement joins TRBV29-1 to TRBJ1-1; 8 nucleotides line up with TRBD1. From germline, CDR1 is SQVTM and CDR2 ANQGSEA. V lost 7 bases and J lost 3; bases outside the gene matches: 7. The length of the CDR3 is 13 residues.

CDR3 protein: CASSPPGTGGEQYF. In DNA, the CDR3 is TGCGCCAGCAGCCCCCCCGGGACAGGGGGCGAGCAGTACTTC. The genes are TRBV5-1 and TRBJ2-7; 11 nucleotides line up with TRBD1. V trimming: 4 bases; J trimming: 6 bases; junction bases outside the gene matches: 6. The CDR3 extends over 14 amino acids. Germline values: CDR1 SGHRS, CDR2 YFSETQ.

The chain has TRBV3-1 (or the pseudogene TRBV3-2) and TRBJ2-1; maybe TRBD2 (5 bases). The CDR3 runs to 18 residues. Looked up from germline, CDR1 is LGHDT and CDR2 is YNNKEL (reference sequence). V dropped 1 base and J dropped 13 bases, with 29 bases sitting between them. CDR3 DNA sequence: TGTGCCAGCAGCCAAGTGGGTGTTGAGGGCAGGACCCTCGGTGAACAGTTCTTC. Protein product: CASSQVGVEGRTLGEQFF.

The gene calls are TRBV28 and TRBJ1-5; no reliable D call. The CDR3 length is 12 residues. The germline V and J ends were trimmed by 6 bases and 2 bases, with 5 bases remaining between them. From germline, CDR1 is MDHEN and CDR2 SYDVKM. CDR3 protein: CASRLRNQPQHF. The CDR3 DNA reads TGTGCCAGCAGGCTACGCAATCAGCCCCAGCATTTT.

The chain carries TRBV28 and TRBJ1-5; D unclear. V lost 5 bases and J lost 7, with 18 bases in between. Germline V lookup: CDR1 MDHEN, CDR2 SYDVKM. The CDR3 totals 15 residues. The CDR3 spells CASSDNLKSSQPQHF. DNA for the CDR3: TGTGCCAGCAGTGACAACTTGAAGTCCAGCCAGCCCCAGCATTTT.

The chain recombines TRBV10-3 with TRBJ2-3; 8 bases match TRBD2. Germline-derived CDR1 and CDR2 are ENHRY and SYGVKD. V lost 7 bases, J lost 2 bases, and 5 bases stayed unmatched. This CDR3 contains 14 residues. The CDR3 bases are TGTGCCATCATGAGTAGCGGGGACACAGATACGCAGTATTTT. This codes for CAIMSSGDTDTQYF.

The chain carries TRBV19 and TRBJ2-1, with D possibly matching TRBD1 (6 bases). The CDR3 consists of 13 residues. Looked up from germline, CDR1 is LNHDA and CDR2 is SQIVND (reference sequence). Deletions cut 3 bases from V and 7 bases from J, with 10 bases between. DNA for the CDR3: TGTGCCAGTAGTATTAACAGGGAGAATGAGCAGTTCTTC. As protein: CASSINRENEQFF.

This clone has just a few counts. The chain employs TRBV20-1 and TRBJ2-7; a possible D gene is TRBD2 (6 bases). This CDR3 contains 11 residues. V was pared by 8 bases and J by 1 base, with 9 bases between. CDR1 and CDR2 from the germline V gene are DFQATT and SNEGSKA (reference sequence). CDR3 sequence (DNA): TGCAGTTGGCGGGGTTCCTACGAGCAGTACTTC. Protein: CSWRGSYEQYF.

V and J are TRBV28 and TRBJ1-2; TRBD1 aligns across 7 bases. The germline V gene encodes CDR1 MDHEN and CDR2 SYDVKM. J lost 4 bases, V lost 5 bases, and 7 bases had no gene match. This CDR3 spans 14 amino acids. CDR3 loop: CASSGWDSAYGYTF. In DNA form, the CDR3 reads TGTGCCAGCAGTGGTTGGGACAGTGCCTATGGCTACACCTTC.